Listed here are 9 T cell receptor beta chains from one sample, sequenced in a study of a mutant IDH1 vaccine in newly diagnosed glioma. These TCRs are of unknown antigen specificity. Assay: immunoSEQ multiplex PCR; the TCRdb copy retains only in-frame clones and omits some. The data hold 120,000 or so clones, with 80% observed a single time. Time point denoted: week 11, during vaccination. One vaccine dose held 300 ug of mutant IDH1 20-mer peptide and came with topical imiquimod. This specimen was PBMCs, taken from a glioma patient whose treatment included an IDH1 peptide vaccine. The receptors were gathered from a man aged 35 to 55 with glioma.

The chain links TRBV6-5 to TRBJ2-1; perhaps TRBD1 as D (5 bases). This CDR3 is built from 12 residues. The V end was cut by 6 bases, the J end by 2 bases, with 5 bases between. The germline CDR1 and CDR2 sequences are MNHEY and SVGAGI. In nucleotides, the CDR3 is TGTGCCAGCAGGGGGCCCTACAATGAGCAGTTCTTC. Translating it yields CASRGPYNEQFF.

This clone has more than one count but fewer than ten. The V and J genes are TRBV27 and TRBJ2-7, with TRBD2 identical over 11 bases. Germline loops: CDR1 MNHEY, CDR2 SMNVEV (reference sequence). The CDR3 is 16 residues long. The V gene end was trimmed by 5 bases and the J gene end by 2 bases; junction bases not matched to a gene: 8. CDR3 in DNA: TGTGCCAGCAGTGCGTTTAGCGGGAGGGCGGCCTACGAGCAGTACTTC. Amino acid sequence: CASSAFSGRAAYEQYF.

This rearrangement joins TRBV7-9 to TRBJ2-3; D might be TRBD1 (6 bases). Germline-derived CDR1 and CDR2 are SEHNR and FQNEAQ (reference sequence). The ends were cut back, 5 bases at V and 9 bases at J, with 18 bases in the middle. This CDR3 contains 14 residues. Here the CDR3 reads CASSPNYRDKTQYF. The CDR3 region has the DNA TGTGCCAGCAGCCCAAATTACCGGGACAAGACGCAGTATTTT.

The rearrangement links TRBV5-6 to TRBJ2-3; D not certain. The V gene's germline CDR1 is SGHDT and CDR2 YYEEEE. The CDR3 extends over 15 amino acids. The V end was cut by 4 bases, the J end by 2 bases, with 14 bases between. The CDR3 DNA reads as TGTGCCAGCAGCCGTAGTAGTCAGCTCACAGATACGCAGTATTTT. This codes for CASSRSSQLTDTQYF.

The sample holds one count of this clone. The rearrangement uses TRBV7-9 and TRBJ1-1; D possibly corresponds to TRBD1 (6 bases). The CDR3 is made up of 13 amino acids. Germline V gives CDR1 SEHNR, CDR2 FQNEAQ (reference sequence). Deletions cut 5 bases from V and 5 bases from J, with 12 bases between. CDR3 protein: CASSIQGFTEAFF. In DNA form, the CDR3 reads TGTGCCAGCAGCATACAGGGTTTTACTGAAGCTTTCTTT.

The gene calls are TRBV6-5 and TRBJ1-1, with 7 bases aligning to TRBD1. This CDR3 region has 14 residues. CDR1 is MNHEY, CDR2 SVGAGI, per germline. Germline trimming cut 2 bases from V and 4 bases from J; bases unmatched to any gene: 4. The CDR3 reads CASSYEGARTEAFF. In DNA, the CDR3 is TGTGCCAGCAGTTACGAGGGGGCTCGCACTGAAGCTTTCTTT.

This clone appeared many times. The chain uses TRBV27 and TRBJ2-1, with D perhaps TRBD1 or TRBD2 (5 bases each). CDR1 is MNHEY and CDR2 is SMNVEV in the germline V gene (reference sequence). CDR3 size: 12 residues. V lost 6 bases and J 8 bases, leaving 11 bases between the germline ends. The CDR3 region is CASSPGTHEQFF. The DNA for the CDR3 is TGTGCCAGCAGCCCAGGGACCCATGAGCAGTTCTTC.

The V and J genes are TRBV10-3 and TRBJ2-1; D is perhaps TRBD2 (5 bases). V dropped 4 bases and J dropped 0 bases, with 13 bases sitting between them. The CDR3 contains 16 residues. CDR1 and CDR2 (germline): ENHRY, SYGVKD. CDR3 nucleotides: TGTGCCATCAGTGGGAGAGCCACTAGCTCCTACAATGAGCAGTTCTTC. This translates into CAISGRATSSYNEQFF.

The chain employs TRBV15 and TRBJ1-5, with 8 nucleotides matching TRBD1. The CDR3 runs to 15 residues. The V and J ends lost 0 bases and 7 bases, in that order; junction bases with no gene match: 5. Germline V gene lookup returns CDR1 LNHNV and CDR2 YYDKDF (reference sequence). The DNA for the CDR3 is TGTGCCACCAGCAGAGATCAGGGGGCGGGGCAGCCCCAGCATTTT. This gives the protein CATSRDQGAGQPQHF.